This T cell receptor (beta chain) comes out of a study of cytomegalovirus exposure and HLA in healthy donors. At the level of the study: In a later analysis, the roughly 120 validation repertoires were reported to have used the same platform as the roughly 670 first-cohort repertoires.

The protocol was immunoSEQ multiplex PCR, while the TCRdb copy is restricted to in-frame clones and leaves out a portion. This repertoire shows 150,000 to 200,000 clones, about 82% found once; its top ten account for more than 1.4%. The CDR3 has 16 residues. CDR1 and CDR2 from the germline V gene are MGHRA and YSYEKL. V lost 5 bases, J lost 10 bases, and 13 bases stayed unmatched. Sequences were obtained from PBMCs. V usage is TRBV4-1 and J usage is TRBJ1-5; 11 nucleotides agree with TRBD1. The source of this sequence is a woman aged 18-29 years in good health and CMV-seronegative. The DNA for the CDR3 is TGCGCCAGCAGCGGGGGACAGGGGGGAATACATTACCCCCAGCATTTT. Its translation: CASSGGQGGIHYPQHF.